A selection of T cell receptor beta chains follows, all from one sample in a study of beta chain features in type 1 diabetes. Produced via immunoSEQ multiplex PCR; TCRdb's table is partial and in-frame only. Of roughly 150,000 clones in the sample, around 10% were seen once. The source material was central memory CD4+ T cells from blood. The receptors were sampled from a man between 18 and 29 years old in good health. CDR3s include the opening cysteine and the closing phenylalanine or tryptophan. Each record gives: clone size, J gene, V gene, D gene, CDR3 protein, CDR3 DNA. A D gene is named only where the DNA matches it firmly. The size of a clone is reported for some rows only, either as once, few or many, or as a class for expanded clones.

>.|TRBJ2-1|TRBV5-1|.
CASRRSGSSYNEQFF
TGCGCCAGCAGGAGGTCCGGGAGCTCCTACAATGAGCAGTTCTTC
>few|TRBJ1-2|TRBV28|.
CASSLRVTYGYTF
TGTGCCAGCAGTCTCAGGGTAACGTATGGCTACACCTTC
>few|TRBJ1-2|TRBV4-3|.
CASSASTQGANYGYTF
TGCGCCAGCAGCGCTAGCACACAGGGCGCTAACTATGGCTACACCTTC
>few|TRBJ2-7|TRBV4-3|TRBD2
CASSQDPTSVSSYEQYF
TGCGCCAGCAGCCAAGATCCCACTAGCGTGAGCTCCTACGAGCAGTACTTC
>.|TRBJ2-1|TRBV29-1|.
CSVEAISSYNEQFF
TGCAGCGTAGAAGCGATATCCTCCTACAATGAGCAGTTCTTC
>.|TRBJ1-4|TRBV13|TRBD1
CASRRVGQSNEKLFF
TGTGCCAGCAGACGAGTGGGACAGTCTAATGAAAAACTGTTTTTT
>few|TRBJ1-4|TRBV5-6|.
CASSAYAGTDNEKLFF
TGTGCCAGCAGCGCTTACGCCGGGACGGACAATGAAAAACTGTTTTTT
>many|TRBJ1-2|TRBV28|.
CASQTQDRYGYTF
TGTGCCAGTCAAACTCAAGACAGATATGGCTACACCTTC
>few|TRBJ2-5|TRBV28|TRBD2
CASFEASGRAVETQYF
TGTGCAAGTTTTGAGGCTAGCGGGAGGGCCGTGGAGACCCAGTACTTC
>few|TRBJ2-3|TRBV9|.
CASSPTTGTDRADTQYF
TGTGCCAGCAGCCCTACTACAGGAACAGATCGAGCAGATACGCAGTATTTT
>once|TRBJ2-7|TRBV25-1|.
CASSDLRRPYEQYF
TGTGCCAGCAGTGATCTCCGACGGCCCTACGAGCAGTACTTC
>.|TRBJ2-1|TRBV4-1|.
CASSQDFVAGRGQGNEQFF
TGCGCCAGCAGCCAAGATTTCGTGGCGGGCAGGGGTCAAGGCAATGAGCAGTTCTTC
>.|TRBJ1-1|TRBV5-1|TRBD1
CASSPAPGQGSNTEAFF
TGCGCCAGCAGCCCCGCCCCGGGACAGGGATCCAACACTGAAGCTTTCTTT
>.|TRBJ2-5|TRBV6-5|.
CASSYSGGRGTQYF
TGTGCCAGCAGTTACTCTGGGGGCCGGGGGACCCAGTACTTC
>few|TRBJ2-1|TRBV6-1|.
CASTVRANEQFF
TGTGCCAGCACCGTGAGGGCCAATGAGCAGTTCTTC